A single sample gave rise to the 25 T cell receptor beta chains below, sequenced in a study of T cell repertoires in breast cancer. Unpaired genes were suppressed by blocking oligonucleotides during a second nested PCR. A single record per CDR3 protein comes from TCRdb applying MiXCR to the emulsion pairing reads. Counted here are fewer than 110 distinct CDR3 sequences, 40% to 45% occurring once; the ten biggest clones make up just over 99%. An expanded emulsion RT-PCR with primers for all TCR V genes paired CD8+ T cell chains. Source material: CD8+ T cells. The receptors shown here come from a pool of human donors with breast cancer or a healthy control (not recorded which).

Remarks on this clonotype: An end of the junction differs from the germline gene, which may be a read error. The rearrangement links TRBV6-8 to TRBJ2-1; 8 bases match TRBD2. CDR1 is MNHGY and CDR2 is SAAAGT in the germline V gene. The CDR3 covers 14 residues. CDR3 amino acids: CASNGGAINDEQSF. The CDR3 bases are TGTGCCAGTAACGGGGGGGCCATTAACGATGAGCAGTCCTTC.

The chain has TRBV6-2 or TRBV6-3 and TRBJ2-2; a weak D match, TRBD2 (6 bases). V was cut by 2 bases and J by 5 bases, with 15 bases left in between. Germline V gene data show CDR1 as MNHEY and CDR2 as SVGEGT. The CDR3 runs 16 residues. CDR3: CASSYRWSAGTGELFF. The DNA of the CDR3 is TGTGCCAGCAGTTACCGATGGTCCGCGGGAACCGGGGAGCTGTTTTTT.

This clonotype was picked up many times. Mismatch with germline at one junction end may stem from a read error. This chain joins TRBV7-6 and TRBJ2-1; a possible D gene is TRBD2 (6 bases). The CDR3 covers 14 residues. Germline V gene data show CDR1 as SGHVS and CDR2 as FNYEAQ. The chain's CDR3 is CASSSEGQLDEQFF. The CDR3 DNA reads TGTGCTAGCAGCTCGGAGGGCCAGCTTGATGAGCAGTTCTTC.

This clonotype was counted many times. The rearrangement uses TRBV7-2 and TRBJ2-5, with a possible D match to TRBD1 (5 bases). The CDR3 is made up of 14 amino acids. V lost 1 base to trimming and J lost 1 base, with 7 bases between them. Germline V gene lookup returns CDR1 SGHTA and CDR2 FQGNSA. CDR3 DNA: TGTGCCAGCAGCTTAGGACAGCTCCAAGAGACCCAGTACTTC. Protein product: CASSLGQLQETQYF.

On this clonotype itself: A clone one base away is much larger, so this may be a read error. V gene TRBV7-6 combines with J gene TRBJ2-5; D is undetermined. Trimming pared 5 bases from V and 6 bases from J, leaving 10 bases between. The germline V gene encodes CDR1 SGHVS and CDR2 FNYEAQ. The CDR3 is 12 amino acids. This CDR3 is CASSMTGKTQYF. CDR3 coding DNA: TGTGCCAGCAGCATGACTGGGAAGACCCAGTACTTC.

Worth noting for this clonotype: Its ends do not fully match the called genes, so a read error is possible. This chain connects TRBV6-1 to TRBJ2-1; D perhaps matches TRBD2 (5 bases). The CDR3 length is 14 residues. Germline V CDR1 and CDR2: MNHNS, SASEGT. Here the CDR3 reads CASNGMAIDNEQFF. In DNA, the CDR3 is TGTGCCAGCAACGGGATGGCCATTGACAATGAACAGTTCTTC.

As to this clonotype: The junction and the germline gene differ at one end; a read error may be behind it. The chain recombines TRBV7-6 with TRBJ1-4; no clear D gene. CDR1 SGHVS and CDR2 FNYEAQ come from the germline V gene. The CDR3 runs 14 residues. CDR3 DNA: TGCGCCGGCAGCGCCCCGACGGCTGGTGAAAAACTGTTTTTT. It encodes CAGSAPTAGEKLFF.

There are a few counts of this clonotype. A much larger clonotype is one base distant, so this may be a read error. This sequence joins TRBV7-2 and TRBJ1-2; tentatively, D is TRBD1 (5 bases). This CDR3 spans 15 amino acids. Looked up from germline, CDR1 is SGHTA and CDR2 is FQGNSA. The CDR3 DNA sequence: TGTGCCAGCAGCTTAGCGGGGGGAGCTAACTATGGCTACTCCTTC. Translated: CASSLAGGANYGYSF.

The table lists this clonotype with many counts. CDR3 in amino acids: CASSMTGETQYF. The CDR3 DNA reads as TGTGCCAGCAGCATGACTGGGGAGACCCAGTACTTC. The genes are TRBV7-6 and TRBJ2-5; the D is unclear. Germline V lookup: CDR1 SGHVS, CDR2 FNYEAQ. V lost 5 bases and J 5 bases, leaving 9 bases between the germline ends. CDR3 length: 12 residues.

This clonotype has at least ten counts. It is likely a read error, because the conserved phenylalanine at the end of the CDR3 is missing. The J gene is TRBJ1-1, the V gene TRBV7-2; D is perhaps TRBD1 (5 bases). Trimming took off 5 bases at V and 1 base at J, with 8 bases between the two ends. The CDR3 has 13 residues. The germline V gene has CDR1 SGHTA and CDR2 FQGNSA. This chain's CDR3 is CASSRQGNTEAFL. The CDR3 DNA is TGTGCCAGCAGCCGGCAGGGGAACACTGAAGCTTTCCTT.

In this sample, this clonotype is hyperexpanded. A junction boundary mismatches the germline segment, possibly from a read error. The V call is TRBV6-1, the J call TRBJ2-1; TRBD2 matches at 8 bases. From germline, CDR1 is MNHNS and CDR2 SASEGT. The CDR3 sequence is 14 residues long. The CDR3 protein is CASNGRAINNEQSF. CDR3 sequence (DNA): TGTGCCAGCAACGGGAGGGCCATTAACAATGAGCAGTCCTTC.

Remarks on this clonotype: The junction differs from germline at one of its ends, possibly a read error. The chain carries TRBV6-1 and TRBJ2-1, with 8 positions matching TRBD2. Germline V CDR1 and CDR2: MNHNS, SASEGT. The CDR3 extends over 14 amino acids. CDR3 sequence (DNA): TGTGAAAGAAACGGGAGGGCCATTAACAATGAGCAGTCCTTC. It is translated as CERNGRAINNEQSF.

This clonotype has a handful of counts. The junction does not match germline at one end; this may be a read error. This rearrangement joins TRBV7-3 to TRBJ1-2; D is possibly TRBD1 (6 bases). Germline CDR1 is SGHTA and CDR2 is FQGTGA. The CDR3 covers 13 residues. The CDR3 here is CASSSNGGYGYPF. The CDR3 DNA reads TGTGCCAGCAGCTCAAACGGGGGCTATGGCTACCCCTTC.

As to this clonotype: An end of the junction does not agree with germline; a read error may underlie this. The V gene is TRBV6-1, the J gene TRBJ2-1; D remains unclear. This CDR3 has 15 amino acids. In germline, CDR1 is MNHNS, CDR2 SASEGT. The CDR3 sequence is CASSARNHSYNEQVF. CDR3 bases: TGTGCCAGCAGCGCTCGGAATCACTCCTACAATGAGCAGGTATTC.

As to this clonotype: One end of the junction varies from germline; a read error may be responsible. The J gene is TRBJ2-1, the V gene TRBV6-6, with 8 bases matching TRBD2. The CDR3 loop spans 14 amino acids. Germline-derived CDR1 and CDR2 are MNHNY and SVGAGI (reference sequence). The CDR3 sequence: CESNGRAINNEKFF. The CDR3 DNA follows: TGTGAAAGCAACGGGAGGGCCATTAACAATGAGAAGTTCTTC.

This clonotype has only a few counts. No DNA is shown, since the ends of the CDR3 on it are uncertain; the CDR3 is the one TCRdb lists. The rearrangement uses TRBV7-6 and TRBJ2-5; the D call of TRBD1 is as the table states it, not checked on the DNA. Ends included, the CDR3 has 21 residues. CDR1 is SGHVS and CDR2 is FNYEAQ in the germline V gene. The CDR3 region is CAGSAPTANEKLFFGRQTQYF.

Concerning this clonotype itself: The junction differs from germline at one of its ends, possibly a read error. V gene TRBV6-6 combines with J gene TRBJ2-1; 7 bases are shared with TRBD2. The CDR3 consists of 14 residues. Per germline, CDR1 MNHNY and CDR2 SVGAGI (reference sequence). The CDR3 here is CERKGRAINNEKFF. As DNA, the CDR3 is TGTGAAAGAAAAGGGAGGGCCATTAACAATGAGAAGTTCTTC.

About this clonotype: A much larger clone sits a single nucleotide away, making a read error possible. V usage is TRBV24-1 and J usage is TRBJ1-5; no clear D gene. With 5 bases removed from V and 2 bases from J, the gap between germline ends came to 9 bases. Germline CDR1 is KGHDR and CDR2 is SFDVKD. The length of the CDR3 is 14 residues. The CDR3 coding sequence is TGTGCCACCAGTGGTGGATGGCGCAATCAGCCCCAGCATTTT. It is translated as CATSGGWRNQPQHF.

This clonotype was observed at least ten times. The DNA for the CDR3 is TGTGCCAGCAGCTTAGCGGAGGGGCCCCAAGAGACCCAGTACTTC. This codes for CASSLAEGPQETQYF. The genes are TRBV7-3 and TRBJ2-5, with a tentative D call TRBD2 (6 bases). There are 15 residues in the CDR3. Germline assignment: CDR1 SGHTA and CDR2 FQGTGA. V shed 2 bases and J shed 1 base, with 11 bases lying between them.

This clonotype has only a few counts. This rearrangement joins TRBV6-1 to TRBJ2-1, with TRBD2 matching over 7 bases. The junction had 9 bases not matched to a gene; V was cut back by 8 bases and J by 5 bases. There are 14 residues in the CDR3. Germline V gene sequence: CDR1 MNHNS, CDR2 SASEGT. The CDR3 sequence: CASAGRAINNEQFF. Here the CDR3 DNA reads TGTGCCAGCGCGGGGAGGGCCATTAACAATGAGCAGTTCTTC.

By its share, this clonotype is medium-sized. This chain links TRBV7-9 with TRBJ2-1, with 8 bases lining up with TRBD2. V lost 6 bases to trimming and J lost 9 bases; unmatched junction nucleotides: 7. The germline V gene has CDR1 SEHNR and CDR2 FQNEAQ (reference sequence). The CDR3 spans 13 residues. The CDR3 sequence is CASSVRGGPEQFF. CDR3 nucleotide sequence: TGTGCCAGCAGTGTTCGGGGGGGCCCTGAGCAGTTCTTC.

Notes on this clonotype: The conserved phenylalanine or tryptophan normally closing the CDR3 is absent here, so this likely arose from a read error. The chain uses TRBV7-3 and TRBJ1-2; D possibly corresponds to TRBD1 (6 bases). Germline CDR1 SGHTA, CDR2 FQGTGA. The CDR3 contains 13 residues. The CDR3 DNA reads TGTGCCAACAGCTTAAACGGGGGCTGTGGCTACACCCTC. Translating gives CANSLNGGCGYTL.

By share, this clonotype counts as hyperexpanded. At one end the junction does not follow the germline gene, possibly because of a read error. The chain carries TRBV7-6 and TRBJ1-4; D not certain. This CDR3 has 14 residues. Germline V CDR1 and CDR2: SGHVS, FNYEAQ. CDR3 DNA: TGTGCCGGCAGCGCCCCGACGGCTAATGAAAAACTGTTTTTT. This codes for CAGSAPTANEKLFF.

This clonotype is termed medium-sized. The chain employs TRBV7-6 and TRBJ2-2; the D is unclear. The length of the CDR3 is 12 residues. Germline CDR1 SGHVS, CDR2 FNYEAQ. Trimming shortened V by 2 bases and J by 7 bases, and 5 bases separated the two germline ends. CDR3 residues: CASSLKIGELFF. The CDR3 region has the DNA TGTGCCAGCAGCTTAAAGATCGGGGAGCTGTTTTTT. The full variable domain, rest sourced from reference TRBV7-6 and TRBJ2-2, is GAGVSQSPRYKVTKRGQDVALRCDPISGHVSLYWYRQALGQGPEFLTYFNYEAQQDKSGLPNDRFSAERPEGSISTLTIQRTEQRDSAMYRCASSLKIGELFFGEGSRLTVL.

Of note for this clonotype: Because it lacks the conserved phenylalanine or tryptophan at the end, this CDR3 is likely a read error. No DNA is shown, since the ends of the CDR3 on it are uncertain; the CDR3 is the one TCRdb lists. The chain carries TRBV6-1 and TRBJ2-1. The length of the CDR3 is 15 amino acids, counting both ends. Germline V gene sequence: CDR1 MNHNS, CDR2 SASEGT. The CDR3 is CASSAQTHSYNERFL.